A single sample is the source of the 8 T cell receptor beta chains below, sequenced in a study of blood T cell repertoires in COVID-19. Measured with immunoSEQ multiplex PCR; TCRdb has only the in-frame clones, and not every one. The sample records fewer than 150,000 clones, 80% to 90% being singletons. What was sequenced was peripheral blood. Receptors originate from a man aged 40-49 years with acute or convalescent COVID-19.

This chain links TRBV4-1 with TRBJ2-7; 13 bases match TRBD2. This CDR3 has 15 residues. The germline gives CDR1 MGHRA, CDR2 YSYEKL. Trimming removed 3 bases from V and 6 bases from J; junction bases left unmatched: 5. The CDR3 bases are TGCGCCAGCAGCCAGACTAGCGGGGGGACGGGCGAGCAGTACTTC. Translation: CASSQTSGGTGEQYF.

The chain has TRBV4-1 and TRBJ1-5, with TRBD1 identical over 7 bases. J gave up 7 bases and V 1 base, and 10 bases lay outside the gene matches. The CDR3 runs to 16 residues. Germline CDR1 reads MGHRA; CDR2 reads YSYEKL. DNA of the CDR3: TGCGCCAGCAGCCAAGCCGGACAGGCCGAGGCACAGCCCCAGCATTTT. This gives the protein CASSQAGQAEAQPQHF.

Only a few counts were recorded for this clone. CDR3 protein: CASSTPGAGADTEAFF. The CDR3 coding sequence is TGTGCCAGCAGTACACCAGGGGCGGGCGCCGACACTGAAGCTTTCTTT. The V gene is TRBV27, the J gene TRBJ1-1, with D perhaps matching TRBD1 (6 bases). The V and J ends lost 5 bases and 3 bases respectively, with 19 bases between them. The CDR3 runs to 16 residues. Germline V gene lookup returns CDR1 MNHEY and CDR2 SMNVEV (reference sequence).

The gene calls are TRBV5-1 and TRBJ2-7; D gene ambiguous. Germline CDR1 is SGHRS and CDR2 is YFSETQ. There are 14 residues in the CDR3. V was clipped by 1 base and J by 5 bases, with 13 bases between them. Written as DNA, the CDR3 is TGCGCCAGCAGCTTGCGCGGTCTTATGGACGAGCAGTACTTC. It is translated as CASSLRGLMDEQYF.

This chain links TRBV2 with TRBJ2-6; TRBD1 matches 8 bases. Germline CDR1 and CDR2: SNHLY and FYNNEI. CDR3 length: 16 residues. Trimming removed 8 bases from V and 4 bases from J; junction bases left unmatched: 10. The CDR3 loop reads CASGTGGSVGANVLTF. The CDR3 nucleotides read TGTGCCAGCGGAACAGGGGGGAGCGTCGGGGCCAACGTCCTGACTTTC. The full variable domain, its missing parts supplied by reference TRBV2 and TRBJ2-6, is EPEVTQTPSHQVTQMGQEVILRCVPISNHLYFYWYRQILGQKVEFLVSFYNNEISEKSEIFDDQFSVERPDGSNFTLKIRSTKLEDSAMYFCASGTGGSVGANVLTFGAGSRLTVL.

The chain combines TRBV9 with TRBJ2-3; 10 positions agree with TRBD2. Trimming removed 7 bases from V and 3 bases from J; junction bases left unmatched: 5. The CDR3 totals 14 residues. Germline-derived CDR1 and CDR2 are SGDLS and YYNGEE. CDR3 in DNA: TGTGCCAGCGAGCGGGGGGGCCAAACAGATACGCAGTATTTT. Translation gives CASERGGQTDTQYF.

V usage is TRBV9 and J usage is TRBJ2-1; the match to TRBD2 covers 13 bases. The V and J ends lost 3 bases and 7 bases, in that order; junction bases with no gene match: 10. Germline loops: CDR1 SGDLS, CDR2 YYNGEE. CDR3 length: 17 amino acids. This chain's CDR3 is CASSARTSGGVGNEQFF. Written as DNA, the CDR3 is TGTGCCAGCAGCGCCCGGACTAGCGGGGGCGTAGGGAATGAGCAGTTCTTC.

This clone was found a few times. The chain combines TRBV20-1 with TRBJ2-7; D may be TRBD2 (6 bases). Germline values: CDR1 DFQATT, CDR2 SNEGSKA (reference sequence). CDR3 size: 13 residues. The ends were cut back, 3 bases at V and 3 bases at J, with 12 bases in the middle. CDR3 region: CSASSRGGYEQYF. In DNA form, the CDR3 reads TGCAGTGCTAGTTCCCGGGGAGGCTACGAGCAGTACTTC.